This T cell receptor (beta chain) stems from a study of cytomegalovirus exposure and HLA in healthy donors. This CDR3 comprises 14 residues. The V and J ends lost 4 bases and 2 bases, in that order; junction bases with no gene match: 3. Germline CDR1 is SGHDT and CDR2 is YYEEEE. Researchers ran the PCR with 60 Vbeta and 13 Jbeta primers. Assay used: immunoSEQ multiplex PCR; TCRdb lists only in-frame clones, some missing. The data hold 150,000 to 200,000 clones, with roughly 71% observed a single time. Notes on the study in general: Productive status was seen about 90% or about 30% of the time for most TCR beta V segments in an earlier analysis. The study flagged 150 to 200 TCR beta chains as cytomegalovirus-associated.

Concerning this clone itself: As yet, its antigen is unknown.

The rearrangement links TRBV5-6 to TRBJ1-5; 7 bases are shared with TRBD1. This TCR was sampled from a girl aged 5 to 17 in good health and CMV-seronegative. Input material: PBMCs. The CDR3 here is CASSRGQGNQPQHF. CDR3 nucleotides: TGTGCCAGCAGCCGAGGACAGGGCAATCAGCCCCAGCATTTT.